Listed below are T cell receptor beta chains from one sample, sequenced in a study of shared clonotypes between healthy human individuals. Assay: immunoSEQ multiplex PCR; the TCRdb copy retains only in-frame clones and omits some. The sample lists 170,000 or so clones; approximately 62% were seen once. Material: memory CD4+ T cells sorted from blood. These receptors were obtained from a man aged 25 to 45 in good health. The CDR3 runs from the conserved cysteine through the conserved F or W. A D gene is named only where the DNA matches it firmly. Rows give clone size only sometimes, using once, few, many, or a class for an expanded clone.

d_gene: -
j_gene: TRBJ2-3
v_gene: TRBV7-2
abundance: -
CDR3nt: TGTGCCAGCAGCTTACGACTCGGCCCCACCGATACGCAGTATTTT
CDR3aa: CASSLRLGPTDTQYF

d_gene: TRBD1
j_gene: TRBJ2-5
v_gene: TRBV5-5
abundance: once
CDR3nt: TGTGCCAGCAGTTCCTGGGACAGGGGGCACCAAGAGACCCAGTACTTC
CDR3aa: CASSSWDRGHQETQYF

d_gene: -
j_gene: TRBJ2-5
v_gene: TRBV2
abundance: -
CDR3nt: TGTGCCAGCAGCCCCGAGAGGGGAGGTTGGGAGACCCAGTACTTC
CDR3aa: CASSPERGGWETQYF

d_gene: -
j_gene: TRBJ2-2
v_gene: TRBV28
abundance: -
CDR3nt: TGTGCCAGCAGGACCGACAGGAACACCGGGGAGCTGTTTTTT
CDR3aa: CASRTDRNTGELFF

d_gene: TRBD2
j_gene: TRBJ2-3
v_gene: TRBV10-3
abundance: -
CDR3nt: TGTGCCATCAGTGAGTGGGATAGCGGGATAACAGATACGCAGTATTTT
CDR3aa: CAISEWDSGITDTQYF

d_gene: -
j_gene: TRBJ2-6
v_gene: TRBV25-1
abundance: few
CDR3nt: TGTGCCAGCAGTGAATCGCGCTCTGGGGCCAACGTCCTGACTTTC
CDR3aa: CASSESRSGANVLTF

d_gene: -
j_gene: TRBJ2-3
v_gene: TRBV7-8
abundance: -
CDR3nt: TGTGCCAGCAGCTTAGCAGCGGCGGGAAGCACAGATACGCAGTATTTT
CDR3aa: CASSLAAAGSTDTQYF

d_gene: -
j_gene: TRBJ2-5
v_gene: TRBV11-3
abundance: many
CDR3nt: TGTGCCAGCAGCCACGACAGCGCCGGGGGTCAAGAGACCCAGTACTTC
CDR3aa: CASSHDSAGGQETQYF

d_gene: -
j_gene: TRBJ2-3
v_gene: TRBV2
abundance: -
CDR3nt: TGTGCCAGCATTATGGAAACTAGCACAGATACGCAGTATTTT
CDR3aa: CASIMETSTDTQYF

d_gene: -
j_gene: TRBJ2-3
v_gene: TRBV4-3
abundance: -
CDR3nt: TGCGCCAGCAGCCAAGGGGTGCAGGGTAGCACAGATACGCAGTATTTT
CDR3aa: CASSQGVQGSTDTQYF

d_gene: -
j_gene: TRBJ2-1
v_gene: TRBV11-2
abundance: -
CDR3nt: TGTGCCAGCAGTTCTTACACACGTGAGCAGTTCTTC
CDR3aa: CASSSYTREQFF

d_gene: TRBD2
j_gene: TRBJ2-1
v_gene: TRBV7-6
abundance: -
CDR3nt: TGTGCCAGCAGCACCGCCCGGACTAGCGGGAGCAATGAGCAGTTCTTC
CDR3aa: CASSTARTSGSNEQFF

d_gene: TRBD1
j_gene: TRBJ1-5
v_gene: TRBV7-9
abundance: -
CDR3nt: TGTGCCAGCAGCTTAGTACTACAGGGGGCGCTGGGAAATCAGCCCCAGCATTTT
CDR3aa: CASSLVLQGALGNQPQHF

d_gene: -
j_gene: TRBJ2-2
v_gene: TRBV10-2
abundance: -
CDR3nt: TGCGCCAGCAGTGAGTCCACCGGCACCGGGGAGCTGTTTTTT
CDR3aa: CASSESTGTGELFF

d_gene: -
j_gene: TRBJ2-2
v_gene: TRBV27
abundance: -
CDR3nt: TGTGCCAGCAGAGAACTAGCTCGTACCGGGGAGCTGTTTTTT
CDR3aa: CASRELARTGELFF

d_gene: -
j_gene: TRBJ1-2
v_gene: TRBV5-1
abundance: -
CDR3nt: TGCGCCAGCAGCTTGGATTCGTCAGGGTTGAGTTTTGACTATGGCTACACCTTC
CDR3aa: CASSLDSSGLSFDYGYTF

d_gene: -
j_gene: TRBJ2-7
v_gene: TRBV11-3
abundance: -
CDR3nt: TGTGCCAGCAGCTTAAAGTCTGGGCTCGAGCAGTACTTC
CDR3aa: CASSLKSGLEQYF

d_gene: -
j_gene: TRBJ2-3
v_gene: TRBV7-2
abundance: -
CDR3nt: TGTGCCAGCAGCGCTACTAGCAGTCGGGGAGATACGCAGTATTTT
CDR3aa: CASSATSSRGDTQYF

d_gene: -
j_gene: TRBJ1-3
v_gene: TRBV6-1
abundance: -
CDR3nt: TGTGCCAGCAGCCCAGTGTCGGGGTCTGGAAACACCATATATTTT
CDR3aa: CASSPVSGSGNTIYF

d_gene: TRBD2
j_gene: TRBJ2-5
v_gene: TRBV25-1
abundance: -
CDR3nt: TGTGCCAGCAGAGGGGAAGGGACTAGCGGGACGGGTGAGACCCAGTACTTC
CDR3aa: CASRGEGTSGTGETQYF

d_gene: -
j_gene: TRBJ1-1
v_gene: TRBV6-4
abundance: -
CDR3nt: TGTGCCAGCAGTGTGGAAGGGGACACTGAAGCTTTCTTT
CDR3aa: CASSVEGDTEAFF

d_gene: -
j_gene: TRBJ2-7
v_gene: TRBV4-1
abundance: few
CDR3nt: TGCGCCAGCAGCCAAAACCCTGACGACAGGTTGAAGTACTTC
CDR3aa: CASSQNPDDRLKYF

d_gene: -
j_gene: TRBJ2-5
v_gene: TRBV11-2
abundance: -
CDR3nt: TGTGCCAGCAGTCCCGGGGTACAAGAGACCCAGTACTTC
CDR3aa: CASSPGVQETQYF

d_gene: -
j_gene: TRBJ1-5
v_gene: TRBV5-1
abundance: -
CDR3nt: TGCGCCAGAACCAGGGGTGGTCGGGGCAATCAGCCCCAGCATTTT
CDR3aa: CARTRGGRGNQPQHF

d_gene: -
j_gene: TRBJ2-1
v_gene: TRBV10-3
abundance: few
CDR3nt: TGTGCCATCAGTGAGTCTCTGCCTAGCTCCTACAATGAGCAGTTCTTC
CDR3aa: CAISESLPSSYNEQFF

d_gene: -
j_gene: TRBJ1-5
v_gene: TRBV25-1
abundance: -
CDR3nt: TGTGCCAGCAGCGCCCCCCTGGGGGGCAATCAGCCCCAGCATTTT
CDR3aa: CASSAPLGGNQPQHF

d_gene: TRBD1
j_gene: TRBJ2-3
v_gene: TRBV6-1
abundance: few
CDR3nt: TGTGCCAGCAACCGACAGGGAGACACAGATACGCAGTATTTT
CDR3aa: CASNRQGDTDTQYF

d_gene: -
j_gene: TRBJ2-1
v_gene: TRBV5-1
abundance: few
CDR3nt: TGCGCCAGCAGCTTCGGATCCTACAATGAGCAGTTCTTC
CDR3aa: CASSFGSYNEQFF

d_gene: -
j_gene: TRBJ2-7
v_gene: TRBV28
abundance: -
CDR3nt: TGTGCCAGCAGTTCCCCCTTTGGCGAGCAGTACTTC
CDR3aa: CASSSPFGEQYF

d_gene: -
j_gene: TRBJ2-2
v_gene: TRBV2
abundance: -
CDR3nt: TGTGCCAGCAGGGAACAGGGTCCCACCGGGGAGCTGTTTTTT
CDR3aa: CASREQGPTGELFF

d_gene: TRBD1
j_gene: TRBJ1-1
v_gene: TRBV10-1
abundance: -
CDR3nt: TGCGCCAGCAGGGACAGGGGAGGTGAAGCTTTCTTT
CDR3aa: CASRDRGGEAFF

d_gene: TRBD2
j_gene: TRBJ2-1
v_gene: TRBV5-1
abundance: -
CDR3nt: TGCGCCAGCAGCTGGGAAATTCCCGGGACTAGCACCCCAAGGGAGCAGTTCTTC
CDR3aa: CASSWEIPGTSTPREQFF

d_gene: -
j_gene: TRBJ2-7
v_gene: TRBV28
abundance: -
CDR3nt: TGTGCCAGCAGGGGGCAGACCGAGCAGTACTTC
CDR3aa: CASRGQTEQYF

d_gene: -
j_gene: TRBJ1-2
v_gene: TRBV9
abundance: -
CDR3nt: TGTGCCAGCAGCGATATAGTTCAAAGGGGCTACACCTTC
CDR3aa: CASSDIVQRGYTF

d_gene: -
j_gene: TRBJ1-2
v_gene: TRBV29-1
abundance: few
CDR3nt: TGCAGCGTTGAAGGATGGAAGGGAATTGACTATGGCTACACCTTC
CDR3aa: CSVEGWKGIDYGYTF

d_gene: TRBD1
j_gene: TRBJ2-3
v_gene: TRBV5-4
abundance: -
CDR3nt: TGTGCCAGCAGCTCTCCTCGACAGGGGGTCACAGATACGCAGTATTTT
CDR3aa: CASSSPRQGVTDTQYF

d_gene: -
j_gene: TRBJ1-1
v_gene: TRBV5-3
abundance: -
CDR3nt: TGTGCCAGAAGCTTAGTAACAGGTAACACTGAAGCTTTCTTT
CDR3aa: CARSLVTGNTEAFF

d_gene: TRBD1
j_gene: TRBJ1-2
v_gene: TRBV19
abundance: few
CDR3nt: TGTGCCAGTAGTATAGATCAGGGGGCGGGCACCTTC
CDR3aa: CASSIDQGAGTF

d_gene: -
j_gene: TRBJ2-7
v_gene: TRBV15
abundance: -
CDR3nt: TGTGCCACCAGCAGAGATCTCGGGCGCGAGCAGTACTTC
CDR3aa: CATSRDLGREQYF

d_gene: TRBD2
j_gene: TRBJ2-7
v_gene: TRBV7-2
abundance: once
CDR3nt: TGTGCCAGCAGCCGAACTCTAGCGGGAGGAGCCTACGAGCAGTACTTC
CDR3aa: CASSRTLAGGAYEQYF

d_gene: -
j_gene: TRBJ2-1
v_gene: TRBV11-2
abundance: once
CDR3nt: TGTGCCAGCAGCTTAGATCTGGCAGTGAAGCAGTTCTTC
CDR3aa: CASSLDLAVKQFF

d_gene: -
j_gene: TRBJ2-4
v_gene: TRBV11-2
abundance: -
CDR3nt: TGTGCCAGCAGCTTAGTCGGAGGTCAGAACATTCAGTACTTC
CDR3aa: CASSLVGGQNIQYF

d_gene: -
j_gene: TRBJ2-3
v_gene: TRBV7-3
abundance: once
CDR3nt: TGTGCCAGCAGCCCCCGGGCTACATCAAATACGCAGTATTTT
CDR3aa: CASSPRATSNTQYF

d_gene: TRBD2
j_gene: TRBJ2-1
v_gene: TRBV2
abundance: once
CDR3nt: TGTGCCAGCACCCCCCAAGGACTAGCTTCCTACAATGAGCAGTTCTTC
CDR3aa: CASTPQGLASYNEQFF

d_gene: -
j_gene: TRBJ1-1
v_gene: TRBV28
abundance: -
CDR3nt: TGTGCCAGCAGTTTAGTTCGGGTCACTGAAGCTTTCTTT
CDR3aa: CASSLVRVTEAFF

d_gene: -
j_gene: TRBJ2-3
v_gene: TRBV9
abundance: -
CDR3nt: TGTGCCAGCAGCGTACAATTAGGGGCGGGTACGCAGTATTTT
CDR3aa: CASSVQLGAGTQYF

d_gene: -
j_gene: TRBJ1-1
v_gene: TRBV11-3
abundance: -
CDR3nt: TGTGCCAGCAGCTATGACAGAAACACTGAAGCTTTCTTT
CDR3aa: CASSYDRNTEAFF

d_gene: TRBD1
j_gene: TRBJ2-7
v_gene: TRBV5-1
abundance: -
CDR3nt: TGCGCCAGCAGCCGGACAGGGGGTTCTAAGGAGCAGTACTTC
CDR3aa: CASSRTGGSKEQYF

d_gene: TRBD2
j_gene: TRBJ2-2
v_gene: TRBV7-2
abundance: -
CDR3nt: TGTGCCAGCAGAAAGCGGGAGGCCCTCCGGGAGCTGTTTTTT
CDR3aa: CASRKREALRELFF

d_gene: -
j_gene: TRBJ2-5
v_gene: TRBV2
abundance: -
CDR3nt: TGTGCCAGCAGGGGGGGGACACTCAACCAAGAGACCCAGTACTTC
CDR3aa: CASRGGTLNQETQYF

d_gene: TRBD2
j_gene: TRBJ2-1
v_gene: TRBV5-1
abundance: -
CDR3nt: TGCGCCAGCAGCCCGACGCCTAGCGGGAGCAATGAGCAGTTCTTC
CDR3aa: CASSPTPSGSNEQFF

d_gene: -
j_gene: TRBJ1-1
v_gene: TRBV10-2
abundance: -
CDR3nt: TGCGCCAGCAGTGAGTCAGGAGGACCCCCAGAAGCTTTCTTT
CDR3aa: CASSESGGPPEAFF

d_gene: -
j_gene: TRBJ2-7
v_gene: TRBV11-2
abundance: -
CDR3nt: TGTGCCAGCAGCTTAGCCCCACAGGGAGATTACGAGCAGTACTTC
CDR3aa: CASSLAPQGDYEQYF

d_gene: -
j_gene: TRBJ2-1
v_gene: TRBV10-3
abundance: -
CDR3nt: TGTGCCATCAGTGAACCGGGGCGCGGGCAGTTCTTC
CDR3aa: CAISEPGRGQFF

d_gene: -
j_gene: TRBJ2-7
v_gene: TRBV7-2
abundance: many
CDR3nt: TGTGCCAGCAGCCGAGCAATAAACTCCTACGAGCAGTACTTC
CDR3aa: CASSRAINSYEQYF

d_gene: -
j_gene: TRBJ1-1
v_gene: TRBV14
abundance: -
CDR3nt: TGTGCCAGCAGCCAAGATCATGGGGGTTCTGAAGCTTTCTTT
CDR3aa: CASSQDHGGSEAFF